This passage covers 16 T cell receptor beta chains from one sample sequenced in a study of cytomegalovirus exposure and HLA in healthy donors. A multiplex PCR was run with 60 Vbeta primers and 13 Jbeta primers. Sequenced by immunoSEQ multiplex PCR; TCRdb stores in-frame clones only, minus some. The data hold about 200,000 clones, with approximately 79% observed a single time. Source material: PBMCs. These receptor sequences come from a male donor in good health and CMV-seronegative.

The gene calls are TRBV5-1 and TRBJ2-5; 8 bases are a match to TRBD1. The DNA end is more similar to TRBJ2-7, so the J call may be wrong. The CDR3 sequence is 15 residues long. Per the germline V gene, CDR1 is SGHRS and CDR2 is YFSETQ. CDR3 nucleotides: TGCGCCAGCAGATCCCGGGCAGGGGGCGAATACGAGCAGTACTTC. Translating gives CASRSRAGGEYEQYF.

This rearrangement joins TRBV6-1 to TRBJ2-3; 10 bases align to TRBD1. V gave up 4 bases and J gave up 3 bases; unmatched junction bases: 4. Germline CDR1 MNHNS, CDR2 SASEGT. The CDR3 extends over 15 amino acids. CDR3 bases: TGTGCCAGCAGTGCAGAGGACAGGGGGACAGATACGCAGTATTTT. Encoded protein: CASSAEDRGTDTQYF.

The chain combines TRBV9 with TRBJ2-7; TRBD2 matches at 10 bases. J lost 5 bases, V lost 0 bases, and 8 bases had no gene match. The CDR3 length is 16 residues. Germline V lookup: CDR1 SGDLS, CDR2 YYNGEE. As DNA, the CDR3 is TGTGCCAGCAGCGTAGGGAGCGGGGGGGCTCTGGACGAGCAGTACTTC. Translating it yields CASSVGSGGALDEQYF.

V and J are TRBV7-9 and TRBJ1-1; 9 nucleotides match TRBD1. Germline V CDR1 and CDR2: SEHNR, FQNEAQ (reference sequence). The CDR3 length is 16 residues. The J segment lost 3 bases and the V segment lost 6 bases, leaving 11 bases of the junction unmatched. CDR3 sequence reads: CASSGGQGRGDTEAFF. The CDR3 region has the DNA TGTGCCAGCAGTGGGGGACAGGGTAGGGGAGACACTGAAGCTTTCTTT.

V and J are TRBV6-5 and TRBJ2-5, with D perhaps matching TRBD1 (5 bases). TRBJ2-7 matches the DNA end more closely, so the J call is doubtful. CDR1 is MNHEY, CDR2 SVGAGI, per germline. The CDR3 runs to 16 residues. The CDR3 DNA reads TGTGCCAGCAGTTACTCGTTCTCGGACAACTCCTACGAGCAGTACTTC. The encoded protein is CASSYSFSDNSYEQYF.

This clone was seen only once. The rearrangement links TRBV9 to TRBJ2-3, with 11 bases fitting TRBD2. The J segment lost 0 bases and the V segment lost 4 bases, leaving 10 bases of the junction unmatched. From germline, CDR1 is SGDLS and CDR2 YYNGEE. The CDR3 spans 18 residues. This chain's CDR3 is CASSLLGTSGPSTDTQYF. Written as DNA, the CDR3 is TGTGCCAGCAGCCTTTTAGGGACTAGCGGACCTAGCACAGATACGCAGTATTTT.

This rearrangement joins TRBV7-2 to TRBJ1-5; D remains unclear. The germline gives CDR1 SGHTA, CDR2 FQGNSA. The CDR3 runs to 15 residues. V was cut by 1 base and J by 1 base, with 8 bases left in between. The CDR3 DNA follows: TGTGCCAGCAGCTTAGGCGCGGGGAGCAATCAGCCCCAGCATTTT. The encoded protein is CASSLGAGSNQPQHF.

This chain connects TRBV5-1 to TRBJ2-7, with D unresolved. The CDR3 covers 13 residues. Looked up from germline, CDR1 is SGHRS and CDR2 is YFSETQ. With 4 bases removed from V and 0 bases from J, the gap between germline ends came to 8 bases. The CDR3 nucleotides read TGCGCCAGCAGCCTACTACCCTCCTACGAGCAGTACTTC. Translated, it gives CASSLLPSYEQYF.

DNA of the CDR3: TGTGCCAGCAGCAGGGAAAACAGGATGAACACTGAAGCTTTCTTT. This sequence encodes CASSRENRMNTEAFF. This chain links TRBV7-6 with TRBJ1-1; the D gene is possibly TRBD1 (5 bases). CDR1 SGHVS and CDR2 FNYEAQ come from the germline V gene. The V gene lost 5 bases and the J gene lost 0 bases, with 13 bases spanning the gap. The CDR3 has 15 residues. The full variable domain, completed using reference TRBV7-6 and TRBJ1-1, is GAGVSQSPRYKVTKRGQDVALRCDPISGHVSLYWYRQALGQGPEFLTYFNYEAQQDKSGLPNDRFSAERPEGSISTLTIQRTEQRDSAMYRCASSRENRMNTEAFFGQGTRLTVV.

The V and J genes are TRBV7-8 and TRBJ2-1; a weak D match, TRBD2 (6 bases). V lost 2 bases and J lost 6, with 8 bases in between. The CDR3 spans 13 residues. Germline CDR1 SGHVS, CDR2 FQNEAQ. CDR3 in DNA: TGTGCCAGCAGCTTAAGGGGAGGCAATGAGCAGTTCTTC. It is translated as CASSLRGGNEQFF. The full variable domain, in which reference TRBV7-8 and TRBJ2-1 provide the parts outside the CDR3, is GAGVSQSPRYKVAKRGQDVALRCDPISGHVSLFWYQQALGQGPEFLTYFQNEAQLDKSGLPSDRFFAERPEGSVSTLKIQRTQQEDSAVYLCASSLRGGNEQFFGPGTRLTVL.

The chain has TRBV7-2 and TRBJ2-7; tentative D call: TRBD1 (6 bases). The CDR3 is made up of 12 amino acids. The germline V and J ends were trimmed by 5 bases and 4 bases, with 9 bases remaining between them. Germline V gene sequence: CDR1 SGHTA, CDR2 FQGNSA. The CDR3 region is CASSGTRYEQYF. CDR3 DNA: TGTGCCAGCAGCGGGACACGTTACGAGCAGTACTTC.

V usage is TRBV27 and J usage is TRBJ1-4, with TRBD1 matching over 12 bases. The length of the CDR3 is 16 residues. V lost 6 bases to trimming and J lost 1 base; unmatched junction nucleotides: 3. The V gene's germline CDR1 is MNHEY and CDR2 SMNVEV (reference sequence). The CDR3 here is CASRGDRGQTNEKLFF. The CDR3 DNA reads as TGTGCCAGCAGGGGGGACAGGGGGCAAACTAATGAAAAACTGTTTTTT.

The V and J genes are TRBV4-1 and TRBJ1-4, with TRBD1 as a possible D gene (5 bases). Germline V gene sequence: CDR1 MGHRA, CDR2 YSYEKL. Trimming stripped 4 bases from V and 7 bases from J, with 10 bases between. The CDR3 contains 13 residues. For the CDR3, the DNA is TGCGCCAGCAGCCCGGAAGGGGTTGAAAAACTGTTTTTT. Encoded protein: CASSPEGVEKLFF.

The chain employs TRBV28 and TRBJ2-7, with 9 bases matching TRBD2. The CDR3 is 15 residues long. The germline gives CDR1 MDHEN, CDR2 SYDVKM. The V and J ends lost 6 bases and 6 bases, in that order; junction bases with no gene match: 12. CDR3 protein: CASRPAPGGRGEQYF. CDR3 DNA sequence: TGTGCCAGCAGGCCAGCCCCAGGCGGGAGGGGCGAGCAGTACTTC.

This rearrangement joins TRBV19 to TRBJ1-2; D gene unclear. CDR1 LNHDA and CDR2 SQIVND come from the germline V gene (reference sequence). The CDR3 has 14 amino acids. V was shortened by 7 bases and J by 5 bases, with 17 bases between the two germline ends. The CDR3 DNA is TGTGCCAGTACCAATGAGGGCGGACCTTATGGCTACACCTTC. It translates to CASTNEGGPYGYTF.

This chain uses TRBV19 with TRBJ1-2; perhaps TRBD1 as D (6 bases). The CDR3 runs to 15 residues. Germline V gives CDR1 LNHDA, CDR2 SQIVND (reference sequence). The V gene lost 7 bases and the J gene lost 4 bases, with 19 bases spanning the gap. CDR3 amino acids: CASTSPDRPSYGYTF. The CDR3 coding sequence is TGTGCCAGTACCTCGCCCGACAGGCCTTCCTATGGCTACACCTTC.